This passage covers 31 T cell receptor beta chains from one sample sequenced in a study of long-term antiretroviral therapy in people with HIV. With survey level as its setting, the immunoSEQ assay was v3.0. Here immunoSEQ multiplex PCR was the method, and the copy in TCRdb shows in-frame clones only, minus some. The table has under 30,000 clones, just under 85% seen once. The sequenced sample was unsorted PBMCs, obtained 0.7 years before starting antiretroviral therapy. The receptors derive from a man aged 30-40 years with HIV.

The chain employs TRBV11-3 and TRBJ2-2; 12 bases fit TRBD2. The length of the CDR3 is 15 residues. Looked up from germline, CDR1 is SGHNT and CDR2 is YENEEA. J was trimmed by 6 bases and V by 4 bases; bases with no gene match: 3. The CDR3 loop is CASSSLAGGAGELFF. CDR3 nucleotide sequence: TGTGCCAGCAGCTCCCTAGCGGGGGGGGCCGGGGAGCTGTTTTTT. Complete variable domain (other parts from reference TRBV11-3 and TRBJ2-2): EAGVVQSPRYKIIEKKQPVAFWCNPISGHNTLYWYLQNLGQGPELLIRYENEEAVDDSQLPKDRFSAERLKGVDSTLKIQPAELGDSAVYLCASSSLAGGAGELFFGEGSRLTVL.

The V and J genes are TRBV28 and TRBJ2-7; D is unclear. With 5 bases removed from V and 3 bases from J, the gap between germline ends came to 14 bases. The CDR3 sequence is 14 residues long. CDR1 and CDR2 from the germline V gene are MDHEN and SYDVKM. CDR3 bases: TGTGCCAGCAGTACCCCAGAGAGGAGCTACGAGCAGTACTTC. This translates into CASSTPERSYEQYF.

The chain combines TRBV9 with TRBJ1-3; 7 bases fit TRBD1. With 3 bases clipped from V and 4 bases from J, the junction kept 7 bases outside the gene matches. This CDR3 has 15 residues. In germline, CDR1 is SGDLS, CDR2 YYNGEE. The CDR3 DNA reads as TGTGCCAGCAGCGGGACAGGAGGGAGGGGAAACACCATATATTTT. Its translation is CASSGTGGRGNTIYF. Variable domain in full (rest from reference TRBV9 and TRBJ1-3): DSGVTQTPKHLITATGQRVTLRCSPRSGDLSVYWYQQSLDQGLQFLIQYYNGEERAKGNILERFSAQQFPDLHSELNLSSLELGDSALYFCASSGTGGRGNTIYFGEGSWLTVV.

The gene calls are TRBV27 and TRBJ2-3; 8 bases are a match to TRBD2. Germline CDR1 MNHEY, CDR2 SMNVEV (reference sequence). The CDR3 runs 16 residues. The V and J ends lost 5 bases and 0 bases, in that order; junction bases with no gene match: 7. The chain's CDR3 is CASSPAGGPSTDTQYF. CDR3 DNA: TGTGCCAGCAGTCCGGCGGGGGGACCAAGCACAGATACGCAGTATTTT.

The chain recombines TRBV6-5 with TRBJ2-7; 7 bases line up with TRBD1. This CDR3 is built from 12 residues. Germline V gives CDR1 MNHEY, CDR2 SVGAGI. V trimming: 6 bases; J trimming: 3 bases; junction bases outside the gene matches: 2. CDR3 region: CASRGQFYEQYF. In DNA, the CDR3 is TGTGCCAGCAGGGGACAGTTCTACGAGCAGTACTTC.

The genes are TRBV5-1 and TRBJ1-6; D is possibly TRBD1 (5 bases). Germline V gene lookup returns CDR1 SGHRS and CDR2 YFSETQ. This CDR3 spans 15 amino acids. Trimming took 4 bases from V and 6 from J, leaving 14 bases between them. The DNA for the CDR3 is TGCGCCAGCAGCGGGGATCAGGGTCGTAATTCACCCCTCCACTTT. It yields the protein CASSGDQGRNSPLHF.

This clone showed up just once. The chain links TRBV5-1 to TRBJ1-3; D gene uncertain. V was cut by 4 bases and J by 4 bases, with 15 bases left in between. In germline, CDR1 is SGHRS, CDR2 YFSETQ. This CDR3 is built from 15 residues. CDR3 in DNA: TGCGCCAGCAGCCCCGGGTGGGTCGCGGGAAACACCATATATTTT. Its translation is CASSPGWVAGNTIYF. Looking up the rest from reference TRBV5-1 and TRBJ1-3 gives the full variable domain: KAGVTQTPRYLIKTRGQQVTLSCSPISGHRSVSWYQQTPGQGLQFLFEYFSETQRNKGNFPGRFSGRQFSNSRSEMNVSTLELGDSALYLCASSPGWVAGNTIYFGEGSWLTVV.

V and J are TRBV11-2 and TRBJ1-5, with 7 bases matching TRBD1. With V trimmed by 4 bases and J by 7 bases, 10 bases remained unmatched. The CDR3 loop spans 15 amino acids. In germline, CDR1 is SGHAT, CDR2 FQNNGV. The CDR3 protein is CASSSLQGVGQPQHF. DNA for the CDR3: TGTGCCAGCAGCTCCCTTCAGGGGGTAGGACAGCCCCAGCATTTT. The full variable domain, in which reference TRBV11-2 and TRBJ1-5 provide the parts outside the CDR3, is EAGVAQSPRYKIIEKRQSVAFWCNPISGHATLYWYQQILGQGPKLLIQFQNNGVVDDSQLPKDRFSAERLKGVDSTLKIQPAKLEDSAVYLCASSSLQGVGQPQHFGDGTRLSIL.

The gene calls are TRBV5-1 and TRBJ1-1; D possibly corresponds to TRBD1 (5 bases). The CDR3 loop spans 15 amino acids. The germline gives CDR1 SGHRS, CDR2 YFSETQ. The V end was cut by 4 bases, the J end by 1 base, with 14 bases between. The CDR3 DNA is TGCGCCAGCAGCCGAGGAGGGGCGTGGAACACTGAAGCTTTCTTT. It specifies CASSRGGAWNTEAFF.

The table lists this clone with a few counts. The CDR3 DNA reads TGTGCCAGCAGCTTAGTGGGGCAAGAGACCCAGTACTTC. Translated, it gives CASSLVGQETQYF. The chain uses TRBV7-2 and TRBJ2-5, with unresolved D. V was trimmed by 1 base and J by 2 bases, leaving 5 bases between them. The CDR3 consists of 13 residues. From germline, CDR1 is SGHTA and CDR2 FQGNSA.

This clone was counted a single time. In DNA, the CDR3 is TGTGCCAGCAGCGTAGGTACAGGGAGGTCCTACGAGCAGTACTTC. The encoded protein is CASSVGTGRSYEQYF. This rearrangement joins TRBV9 to TRBJ2-7; D tentatively fits TRBD1 or TRBD2 (6 bases each). CDR1 and CDR2 from the germline V gene are SGDLS and YYNGEE. V lost 0 bases to trimming and J lost 1 base, with 11 bases between them. CDR3 length equals 15 residues. Complete variable domain (other parts from reference TRBV9 and TRBJ2-7): DSGVTQTPKHLITATGQRVTLRCSPRSGDLSVYWYQQSLDQGLQFLIQYYNGEERAKGNILERFSAQQFPDLHSELNLSSLELGDSALYFCASSVGTGRSYEQYFGPGTRLTVT.

The chain combines TRBV11-3 with TRBJ2-2, with 7 nucleotides matching TRBD2. The CDR3 spans 15 residues. After removal of 5 bases from V and 4 bases from J, the junction contained 7 bases not matched to a gene. Germline V gene lookup returns CDR1 SGHNT and CDR2 YENEEA. The CDR3 reads CASSAGEGPTGELFF. The CDR3 DNA follows: TGTGCCAGCAGCGCGGGGGAAGGACCCACCGGGGAGCTGTTTTTT.

The chain is built from TRBV19 and TRBJ1-1; no reliable D call. The V gene's germline CDR1 is LNHDA and CDR2 SQIVND (reference sequence). CDR3 length equals 13 residues. The V and J ends lost 6 bases and 10 bases respectively, with 18 bases between them. DNA for the CDR3: TGTGCCAGTAGCCCACGGACCAAGCTGGTAGCTTTCTTT. Protein: CASSPRTKLVAFF. Combining the CDR3 with reference TRBV19 and TRBJ1-1 gives the whole variable domain DGGITQSPKYLFRKEGQNVTLSCEQNLNHDAMYWYRQDPGQGLRLIYYSQIVNDFQKGDIAEGYSVSREKKESFPLTVTSAQKNPTAFYLCASSPRTKLVAFFGQGTRLTVV.

The chain has TRBV15 and TRBJ1-1; a weak D match, TRBD1 (6 bases). The length of the CDR3 is 15 residues. Deletions cut 0 bases from V and 1 base from J, with 9 bases between. CDR1 and CDR2 from the germline V gene are LNHNV and YYDKDF (reference sequence). The DNA for the CDR3 is TGTGCCACCAGCAGAGAGGGGGCTAGGAACACTGAAGCTTTCTTT. Amino acid sequence: CATSREGARNTEAFF.

In DNA, the CDR3 is TGTGCCAGCAGCTTAGGGACAGGGATCTATGGCTACACCTTC. It translates to CASSLGTGIYGYTF. The chain links TRBV13 to TRBJ1-2; 7 bases match TRBD1. With V trimmed by 0 bases and J by 4 bases, 2 bases remained unmatched. This CDR3 has 14 residues. Germline V gives CDR1 PRHDT, CDR2 FYEKMQ (reference sequence).

The J gene is TRBJ2-1, the V gene TRBV28; TRBD1 matches 10 bases. With 4 bases clipped from V and 4 bases from J, the junction kept 7 bases outside the gene matches. This CDR3 contains 16 residues. The germline V gene has CDR1 MDHEN and CDR2 SYDVKM. CDR3 region: CASSSPDRGNYNEQFF. CDR3 DNA sequence: TGTGCCAGCAGTTCTCCGGACAGGGGGAATTACAATGAGCAGTTCTTC.

The chain recombines TRBV5-1 with TRBJ1-4; D ambiguous. The CDR3 extends over 14 amino acids. V lost 2 bases to trimming and J lost 1 base, with 6 bases between them. CDR1 is SGHRS, CDR2 YFSETQ, per germline. The CDR3 loop is CASSFGGTNEKLFF. In DNA form, the CDR3 reads TGCGCCAGCAGCTTCGGAGGAACTAATGAAAAACTGTTTTTT.

By sample fraction, this clone is medium-sized. The CDR3 DNA is TGTGCCAGCAGTTCCCCGGACAAGGTAGATGGCTACACCTTC. Its protein is CASSSPDKVDGYTF. The chain links TRBV27 to TRBJ1-2; maybe TRBD1 (5 bases). The germline V gene encodes CDR1 MNHEY and CDR2 SMNVEV (reference sequence). The V and J ends lost 4 bases and 6 bases respectively, with 15 bases between them. The CDR3 spans 14 residues.

This chain connects TRBV6-1 to TRBJ2-3; 14 positions agree with TRBD2. With V trimmed by 4 bases and J by 1 base, 1 base remained unmatched. Germline V gene sequence: CDR1 MNHNS, CDR2 SASEGT. This CDR3 spans 16 amino acids. As DNA, the CDR3 is TGTGCCAGCAGTGCGACTAGCGGGGGGGGCACAGATACGCAGTATTTT. It translates to CASSATSGGGTDTQYF.

This chain connects TRBV25-1 to TRBJ1-1; 12 bases align to TRBD1. This CDR3 contains 14 residues. J gave up 8 bases and V 4 bases, and 5 bases lay outside the gene matches. Germline lookup yields CDR1 MGHDK and CDR2 SYGVNS. CDR3 loop: CASSAPGQGAEAFF. CDR3 bases: TGTGCCAGCAGTGCCCCGGGACAGGGGGCGGAAGCTTTCTTT.

This chain connects TRBV30 to TRBJ2-5; 11 bases map to TRBD2. The germline V gene has CDR1 GTSNPN and CDR2 SVGIG (reference sequence). The CDR3 covers 15 residues. Germline trimming cut 0 bases from V and 1 base from J; bases unmatched to any gene: 1. CDR3 sequence reads: CAWSVSGRAQETQYF. In nucleotides, the CDR3 is TGTGCCTGGAGTGTTAGCGGGAGGGCCCAAGAGACCCAGTACTTC.

In its sample, this clone was seen a few times. The rearrangement joins TRBV7-2 to TRBJ1-6; 8 bases agree with TRBD1. Trimming cost V 4 bases and J 8 bases; bases outside gene matches: 4. Germline lookup yields CDR1 SGHTA and CDR2 FQGNSA. CDR3 size: 14 residues. The CDR3 reads CASSSSGGYSPLHF. In DNA form, the CDR3 reads TGTGCCAGCAGCTCCTCAGGGGGCTATTCACCCCTCCACTTT. The whole variable domain, filled in from reference TRBV7-2 and TRBJ1-6, reads GAGVSQSPSNKVTEKGKDVELRCDPISGHTALYWYRQSLGQGLEFLIYFQGNSAPDKSGLPSDRFSAERTGGSVSTLTIQRTQQEDSAVYLCASSSSGGYSPLHFGNGTRLTVT.

The chain is built from TRBV28 and TRBJ2-5; 10 nucleotides agree with TRBD1. This CDR3 has 15 amino acids. With 4 bases clipped from V and 4 bases from J, the junction kept 6 bases outside the gene matches. CDR1 MDHEN and CDR2 SYDVKM come from the germline V gene. For the CDR3, the DNA is TGTGCCAGCAGTTGGGACAGGGGAGTGGGAGAGACCCAGTACTTC. It translates to CASSWDRGVGETQYF.

The genes are TRBV6-6 and TRBJ2-2, with 7 bases fitting TRBD1. Germline-derived CDR1 and CDR2 are MNHNY and SVGAGI (reference sequence). The junction had 6 bases not matched to a gene; V was cut back by 2 bases and J by 3 bases. CDR3 length: 16 amino acids. The CDR3 bases are TGTGCCAGCAGTTACGCCCGGGACAGCTACACCGGGGAGCTGTTTTTT. Amino acid sequence: CASSYARDSYTGELFF.

The V and J genes are TRBV10-3 and TRBJ2-7; D call uncertain. Germline CDR1 and CDR2: ENHRY and SYGVKD. Trimming pared 3 bases from V and 4 bases from J, leaving 10 bases between. The CDR3 length is 13 residues. This chain's CDR3 is CAISDYSNYEQYF. The DNA for the CDR3 is TGTGCCATCAGTGACTACAGTAATTACGAGCAGTACTTC.

The rearrangement uses TRBV11-2 and TRBJ1-4, with D maybe TRBD1 (6 bases). The CDR3 extends over 14 amino acids. The germline V and J ends were trimmed by 5 bases and 7 bases, with 14 bases remaining between them. Germline CDR1 reads SGHAT; CDR2 reads FQNNGV. Written as DNA, the CDR3 is TGTGCCAGCAGCCCCCGGGGGGGCAGTGAAAAACTGTTTTTT. Translation gives CASSPRGGSEKLFF.

The chain joins TRBV9 to TRBJ1-1; no clear D gene. Germline V gene sequence: CDR1 SGDLS, CDR2 YYNGEE. V dropped 0 bases and J dropped 1 base, with 7 bases sitting between them. CDR3 length equals 14 residues. DNA of the CDR3: TGTGCCAGCAGCGTAGAGGGTCGGAACACTGAAGCTTTCTTT. Amino acid sequence: CASSVEGRNTEAFF.

The chain employs TRBV19 and TRBJ2-5; 9 bases map to TRBD2. The CDR3 has 17 residues. Looked up from germline, CDR1 is LNHDA and CDR2 is SQIVND (reference sequence). With V trimmed by 1 base and J by 4 bases, 10 bases remained unmatched. In DNA form, the CDR3 reads TGTGCCAGTAGTATAGCCCGTGGCGGGAGGGCCGGAGAGACCCAGTACTTC. Its translation is CASSIARGGRAGETQYF.

V is TRBV7-9 and J is TRBJ2-7; D perhaps matches TRBD1 (7 bases). Germline V gene sequence: CDR1 SEHNR, CDR2 FQNEAQ (reference sequence). The CDR3 covers 16 residues. The ends were cut back, 3 bases at V and 5 bases at J, with 20 bases in the middle. The CDR3 protein is CASSFSWSGGGHEQYF. The DNA of the CDR3 is TGTGCCAGCAGCTTTAGCTGGTCAGGAGGGGGCCACGAGCAGTACTTC.

The chain employs TRBV15 and TRBJ1-4; D uncertain. V was clipped by 0 bases and J by 5 bases, with 13 bases between them. The CDR3 consists of 16 residues. CDR1 and CDR2 from the germline V gene are LNHNV and YYDKDF (reference sequence). The CDR3 is CATSRDGQNHNEKLFF. CDR3 coding DNA: TGTGCCACCAGCAGAGATGGGCAGAATCACAATGAAAAACTGTTTTTT.

The V and J genes are TRBV2 and TRBJ2-2; tentative D call: TRBD1 (6 bases). V shed 6 bases and J shed 0 bases, with 11 bases lying between them. Germline lookup yields CDR1 SNHLY and CDR2 FYNNEI. This CDR3 contains 15 residues. In DNA form, the CDR3 reads TGTGCCAGCAGCTTACAGGGCCCGAACACCGGGGAGCTGTTTTTT. It translates to CASSLQGPNTGELFF.